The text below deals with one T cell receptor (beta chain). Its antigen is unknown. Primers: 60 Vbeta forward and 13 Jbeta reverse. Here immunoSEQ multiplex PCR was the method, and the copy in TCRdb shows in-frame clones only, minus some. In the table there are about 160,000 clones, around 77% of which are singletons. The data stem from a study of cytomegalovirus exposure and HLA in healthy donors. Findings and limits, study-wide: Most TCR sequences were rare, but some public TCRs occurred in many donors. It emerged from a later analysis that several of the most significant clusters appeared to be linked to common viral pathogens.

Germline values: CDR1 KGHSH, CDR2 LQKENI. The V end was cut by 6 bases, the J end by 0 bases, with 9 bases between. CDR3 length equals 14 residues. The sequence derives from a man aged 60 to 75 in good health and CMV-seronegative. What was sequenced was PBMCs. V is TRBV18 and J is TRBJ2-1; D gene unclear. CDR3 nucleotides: TGTGCCAGCTCCCCGGCTAGCTCCTACAATGAGCAGTTCTTC. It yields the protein CASSPASSYNEQFF.